This entry features one T cell receptor (beta chain) sequence. Its antigen is still unknown. Generated by immunoSEQ multiplex PCR, the TCRdb table keeps only in-frame clones and is missing some. The sample yields about 25,000 clones, around four fifths seen once. These data belong to a study of T cells in narcolepsy. Findings of the study overall: Blood of same and different patients, but not healthy controls, reportedly held recurring autoreactive clonotypes.

The source is a human donor with narcolepsy. The sample comprised CD45RA- memory CD4+ T cells from PBMCs.

CDR3: CASSFRDRGLGEQFF. CDR3 DNA sequence: TGCGCCAGCAGCTTCCGGGACAGGGGGCTCGGCGAGCAGTTCTTC. The chain is built from TRBV10-2 and TRBJ2-1; 12 bases are shared with TRBD1. The CDR3 is 15 amino acids. The junction had 10 bases not matched to a gene; V was cut back by 6 bases and J by 10 bases. The germline CDR1 and CDR2 sequences are WSHSY and SAAADI.